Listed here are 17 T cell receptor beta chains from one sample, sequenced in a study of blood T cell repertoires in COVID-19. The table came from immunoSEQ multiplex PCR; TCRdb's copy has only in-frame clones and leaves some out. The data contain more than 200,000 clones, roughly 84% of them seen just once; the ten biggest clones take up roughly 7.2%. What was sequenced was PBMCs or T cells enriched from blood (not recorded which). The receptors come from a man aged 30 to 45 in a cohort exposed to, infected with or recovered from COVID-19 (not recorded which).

The CDR3 DNA is TGTGCCAGCTCACCTTCGGTGGCAACTAATGAAAAACTGTTTTTT. It encodes CASSPSVATNEKLFF. The V call is TRBV18, the J call TRBJ1-4; D remains ambiguous. Trimming left V 3 bases short and J 0 bases short, with 8 bases between. The germline CDR1 and CDR2 sequences are KGHSH and LQKENI. The CDR3 runs 15 residues.

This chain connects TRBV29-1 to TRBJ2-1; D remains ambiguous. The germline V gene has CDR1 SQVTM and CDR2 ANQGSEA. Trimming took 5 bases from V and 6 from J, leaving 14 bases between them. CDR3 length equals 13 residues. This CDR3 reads CSVTRSSGNEQFF. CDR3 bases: TGCAGCGTTACTCGGTCCTCCGGCAATGAGCAGTTCTTC.

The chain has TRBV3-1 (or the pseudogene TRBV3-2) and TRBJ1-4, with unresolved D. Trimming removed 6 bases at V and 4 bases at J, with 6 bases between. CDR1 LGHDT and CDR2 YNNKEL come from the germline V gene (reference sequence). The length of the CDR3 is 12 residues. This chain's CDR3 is CASRQFNEKLFF. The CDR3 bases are TGTGCCAGCAGGCAGTTTAATGAAAAACTGTTTTTT.

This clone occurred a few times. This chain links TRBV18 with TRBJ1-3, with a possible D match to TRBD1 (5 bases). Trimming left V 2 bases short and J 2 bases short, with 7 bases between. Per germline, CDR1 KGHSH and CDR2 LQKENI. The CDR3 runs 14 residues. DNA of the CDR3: TGTGCCAGCTCACCAGCAGGGACTGGAAACACCATATATTTT. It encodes CASSPAGTGNTIYF. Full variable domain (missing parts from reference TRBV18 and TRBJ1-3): NAGVMQNPRHLVRRRGQEARLRCSPMKGHSHVYWYRQLPEEGLKFMVYLQKENIIDESGMPKERFSAEFPKEGPSILRIQQVVRGDSAAYFCASSPAGTGNTIYFGEGSWLTVV.

The CDR3 protein is CASSLSRANNYGYTF. The CDR3 coding sequence is TGTGCCAGCAGCTTATCGAGAGCGAACAACTATGGCTACACCTTC. V is TRBV7-8 and J is TRBJ1-2; D is undetermined. Germline lookup yields CDR1 SGHVS and CDR2 FQNEAQ. The CDR3 covers 15 residues. V was pared by 2 bases and J by 2 bases, with 12 bases between.

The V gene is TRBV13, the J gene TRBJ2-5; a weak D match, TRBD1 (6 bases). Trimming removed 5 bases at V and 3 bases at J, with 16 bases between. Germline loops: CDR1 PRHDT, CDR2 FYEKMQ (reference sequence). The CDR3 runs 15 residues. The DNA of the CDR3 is TGTGCCAGCAGCACGCCTATGGACAGAAAAGAGACCCAGTACTTC. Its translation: CASSTPMDRKETQYF.

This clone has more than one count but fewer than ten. The CDR3, as DNA: TGTGCCAGTAGTAGCAGGGTAAGAACTGAAGCTTTCTTT. Protein: CASSSRVRTEAFF. The chain couples TRBV19 to TRBJ1-1; perhaps TRBD1 as D (5 bases). V lost 4 bases and J lost 5, with 11 bases in between. The CDR3 sequence is 13 residues long. CDR1 and CDR2 (germline): LNHDA, SQIVND (reference sequence).

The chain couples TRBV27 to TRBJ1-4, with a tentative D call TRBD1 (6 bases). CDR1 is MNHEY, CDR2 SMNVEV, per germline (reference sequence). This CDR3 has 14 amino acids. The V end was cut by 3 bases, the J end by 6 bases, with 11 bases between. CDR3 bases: TGTGCCAGCAGTTTTAGGGGGAATTATGAAAAACTGTTTTTT. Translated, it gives CASSFRGNYEKLFF.

CDR3 residues: CASSRDREVWKGNTIYF. The CDR3 region has the DNA TGTGCCAGCAGTCGGGACAGGGAGGTTTGGAAGGGAAACACCATATATTTT. The V call is TRBV6-6, the J call TRBJ1-3; 9 bases map to TRBD1. CDR3 length: 17 residues. The ends lost 5 bases at V and 4 bases at J; junction bases unmatched: 12. Per the germline V gene, CDR1 is MNHNY and CDR2 is SVGAGI (reference sequence).

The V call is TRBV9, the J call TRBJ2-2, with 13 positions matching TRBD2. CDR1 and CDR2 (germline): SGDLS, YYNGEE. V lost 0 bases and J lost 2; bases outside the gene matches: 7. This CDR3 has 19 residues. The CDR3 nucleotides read TGTGCCAGCAGCGTAGCTTGGGGGACTAGCGGGACTAACACCGGGGAGCTGTTTTTT. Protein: CASSVAWGTSGTNTGELFF.

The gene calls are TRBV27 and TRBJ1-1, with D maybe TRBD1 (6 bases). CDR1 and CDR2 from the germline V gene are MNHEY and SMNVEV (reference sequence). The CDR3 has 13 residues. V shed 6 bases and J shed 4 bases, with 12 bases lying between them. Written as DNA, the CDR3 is TGTGCCAGCAGCCGAGGGGGTCTCACTGAAGCTTTCTTT. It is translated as CASSRGGLTEAFF.

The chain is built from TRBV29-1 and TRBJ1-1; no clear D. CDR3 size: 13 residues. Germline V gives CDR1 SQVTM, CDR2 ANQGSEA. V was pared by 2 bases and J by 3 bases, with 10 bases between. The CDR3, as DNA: TGCAGCGTTGAATTGGGCGCAGACACTGAAGCTTTCTTT. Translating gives CSVELGADTEAFF.

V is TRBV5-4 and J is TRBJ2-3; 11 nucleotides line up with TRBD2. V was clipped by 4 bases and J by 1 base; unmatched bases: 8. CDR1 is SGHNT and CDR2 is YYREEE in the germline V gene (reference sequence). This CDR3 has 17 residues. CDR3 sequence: CASSAPLAGVGTDTQYF. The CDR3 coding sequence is TGTGCCAGCAGCGCACCACTAGCGGGAGTCGGCACAGATACGCAGTATTTT.

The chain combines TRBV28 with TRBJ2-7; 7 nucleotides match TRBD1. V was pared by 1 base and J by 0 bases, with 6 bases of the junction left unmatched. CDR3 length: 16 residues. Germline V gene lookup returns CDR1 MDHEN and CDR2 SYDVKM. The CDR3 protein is CASSLYSGDSSYEQYF. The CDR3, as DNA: TGTGCCAGCAGTTTATATAGTGGGGACAGCTCCTACGAGCAGTACTTC. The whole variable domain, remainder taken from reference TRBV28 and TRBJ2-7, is DVKVTQSSRYLVKRTGEKVFLECVQDMDHENMFWYRQDPGLGLRLIYFSYDVKMKEKGDIPEGYSVSREKKERFSLILESASTNQTSMYLCASSLYSGDSSYEQYFGPGTRLTVT.

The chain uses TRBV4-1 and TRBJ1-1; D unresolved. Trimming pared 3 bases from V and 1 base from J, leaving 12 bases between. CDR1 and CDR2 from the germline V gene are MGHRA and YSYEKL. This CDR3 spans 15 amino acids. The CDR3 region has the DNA TGCGCCAGCAGCCATTCCCCTGTGGCGAACACTGAAGCTTTCTTT. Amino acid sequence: CASSHSPVANTEAFF.

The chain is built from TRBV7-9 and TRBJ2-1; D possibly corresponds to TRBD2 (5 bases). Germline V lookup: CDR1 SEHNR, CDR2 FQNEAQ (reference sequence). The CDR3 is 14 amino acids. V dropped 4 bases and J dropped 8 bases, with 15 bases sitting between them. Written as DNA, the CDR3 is TGTGCCAGCAGCTCCCGGGCTCCCGGGGATGAGCAGTTCTTC. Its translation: CASSSRAPGDEQFF.

The CDR3 spells CASSFFSRQGILGTEAFF. CDR3 nucleotide sequence: TGTGCCAGCAGCTTTTTCTCTCGACAGGGGATTTTGGGCACTGAAGCTTTCTTT. V gene TRBV7-9 combines with J gene TRBJ1-1; TRBD1 matches 8 bases. The V segment lost 3 bases and the J segment 4 bases; nucleotides outside the gene matches: 16. The CDR3 is 18 residues long. Germline lookup yields CDR1 SEHNR and CDR2 FQNEAQ (reference sequence).